This T cell receptor (beta chain) was identified during a study of cytomegalovirus exposure and HLA in healthy donors. Overall study results and limits: The only immune exposure information that was available was CMV serostatus. When analyzed later, a missense DCLRE1C variant was found to be linked to TCR beta V- and J-gene trimming.

A remark on this clone: Its antigen is still unknown.

Donors had nominal health at sampling but likely had unrecorded immune exposures. This PCR relied on a set of 60 Vbeta primers and 13 Jbeta primers. Profiling relied on immunoSEQ multiplex PCR, and the TCRdb table lists in-frame clones only, not all of them. The data hold 13,000 to 15,000 clones, with approximately 57% observed a single time. Unmatched junction bases numbered 13, after V lost 5 bases and J lost 4 bases. Germline CDR1 is SGHVS and CDR2 is FQNEAQ. CDR3 size: 16 residues. Source material: PBMCs. This receptor was obtained from a woman aged 50 to 65 in good health and CMV-seropositive. The V call is TRBV7-8, the J call TRBJ1-2; 7 nucleotides match TRBD1. CDR3 amino acids: CASSTVPTGRGYGYTF. The CDR3, as DNA: TGTGCCAGCAGCACTGTCCCGACAGGGAGAGGCTATGGCTACACCTTC.